These 27 T cell receptor beta chains came from one sample sequenced in a study of blood T cell repertoires in COVID-19. Libraries were prepared by immunoSEQ multiplex PCR; TCRdb keeps only in-frame clonotypes and omits some of them. The repertoire has hundreds of thousands of clones, over 75% of them found once; the top ten carry 0.95% to 1.1%. The source material was PBMCs or T cells enriched from blood (not recorded which). These receptors came from a man younger than 30 who had recovered from COVID-19.

V and J are TRBV4-1 and TRBJ2-2; TRBD1 is a possible D gene (6 bases). Germline values: CDR1 MGHRA, CDR2 YSYEKL. This CDR3 has 14 residues. Between the trimmed V and J ends, which lost 5 bases and 1 base, there was a span of 8 bases. CDR3 in amino acids: CASSGGQNTGELFF. DNA of the CDR3: TGCGCCAGCAGCGGGGGACAGAACACCGGGGAGCTGTTTTTT.

The gene calls are TRBV5-4 and TRBJ2-5; 7 bases are shared with TRBD1. Germline CDR1 is SGHNT and CDR2 is YYREEE (reference sequence). J was trimmed by 2 bases and V by 6 bases; bases with no gene match: 7. The CDR3 loop spans 14 amino acids. The CDR3 nucleotides are TGTGCCAGCAACCCGCCGGGACAGCAAGAGACCCAGTACTTC. Residues: CASNPPGQQETQYF.

The rearrangement uses TRBV6-2 or TRBV6-3 and TRBJ2-1; 9 nucleotides agree with TRBD1. Losses at the gene ends were 5 bases for V and 6 bases for J; bases not matched to a gene: 8. CDR3 length: 15 amino acids. Germline assignment: CDR1 MNHEY and CDR2 SVGEGT. The CDR3: CASSPHRTGANEQFF. In DNA, the CDR3 is TGTGCCAGCAGTCCCCATAGGACAGGGGCCAATGAGCAGTTCTTC.

This clone appeared once. The sample carries other DNA sequences with the same CDR3. The rearrangement links TRBV5-1 to TRBJ1-4; 8 bases fit TRBD1. CDR1 SGHRS and CDR2 YFSETQ come from the germline V gene. V lost 4 bases, J lost 7 bases, and 6 bases stayed unmatched. CDR3 length: 14 residues. Here the CDR3 DNA reads TGCGCCAGCAGCCTAGGACAGGGAGGTGAAAAACTGTTTTTT. Protein sequence: CASSLGQGGEKLFF.

This clone was detected only once. The V and J genes are TRBV2 and TRBJ1-5; the match to TRBD1 covers 9 bases. J was trimmed by 6 bases and V by 5 bases; bases with no gene match: 11. From germline, CDR1 is SNHLY and CDR2 FYNNEI. The CDR3 covers 16 residues. CDR3 DNA sequence: TGTGCCAGCAGTCCCCGGGACAGGGTAATACGTCAGCCCCAGCATTTT. The encoded protein is CASSPRDRVIRQPQHF. The full variable domain, rest sourced from reference TRBV2 and TRBJ1-5, is EPEVTQTPSHQVTQMGQEVILRCVPISNHLYFYWYRQILGQKVEFLVSFYNNEISEKSEIFDDQFSVERPDGSNFTLKIRSTKLEDSAMYFCASSPRDRVIRQPQHFGDGTRLSIL.

This clone was detected only once. The rearrangement joins TRBV5-1 to TRBJ1-4; D may be TRBD1 (6 bases). Trimming left V 0 bases short and J 8 bases short, with 17 bases between. The CDR3 has 16 residues. Germline V CDR1 and CDR2: SGHRS, YFSETQ. The CDR3 protein is CASSLDWNRVGEKLFF. CDR3 DNA: TGCGCCAGCAGCTTGGATTGGAACAGGGTGGGCGAAAAACTGTTTTTT.

This CDR3 is CASSEGLISGEQYF. The CDR3, as DNA: TGCGCCAGCAGTGAAGGGTTAATCTCGGGGGAGCAGTACTTC. The chain links TRBV10-1 to TRBJ2-7; tentatively, D is TRBD2 (5 bases). The CDR3 loop spans 14 amino acids. V gave up 3 bases and J gave up 7 bases, with 16 bases separating them. Germline CDR1 WNHNN, CDR2 SYGVQD (reference sequence).

The V gene is TRBV10-2, the J gene TRBJ1-4; D is perhaps TRBD1 (5 bases). CDR3 length: 15 amino acids. The germline V and J ends were trimmed by 0 bases and 6 bases, with 11 bases remaining between them. CDR1 WSHSY and CDR2 SAAADI come from the germline V gene. CDR3 in DNA: TGCGCCAGCAGTGAGTCGAGCGGGGCCGATGAAAAACTGTTTTTT. It yields the protein CASSESSGADEKLFF.

This rearrangement joins TRBV4-3 to TRBJ1-4, with no clear D. The CDR3 sequence is 15 residues long. Per germline, CDR1 LGHNA and CDR2 YSLEER. V was pared by 4 bases and J by 1 base, with 10 bases between. CDR3 sequence reads: CASSPKLGTNEKLFF. The CDR3 DNA reads TGCGCCAGCAGCCCAAAACTCGGAACTAATGAAAAACTGTTTTTT.

This clone was seen once. V is TRBV4-3 and J is TRBJ2-6; 8 nucleotides line up with TRBD1. The J segment lost 1 base and the V segment lost 0 bases, leaving 11 bases of the junction unmatched. The CDR3 has 20 residues. The germline gives CDR1 LGHNA, CDR2 YSLEER. This CDR3 reads CASSQDARRQGSSGANVLTF. CDR3 coding DNA: TGCGCCAGCAGCCAAGATGCGAGGAGACAGGGGTCGTCTGGGGCCAACGTCCTGACTTTC.

This clone is a singleton in its sample. CDR3 DNA: TGTGCCAGCACCGCGCCCCGGGTCGCGTACATTCAGTACTTC. It codes for CASTAPRVAYIQYF. The V gene is TRBV5-5, the J gene TRBJ2-4; D is undetermined. Germline CDR1 and CDR2: SGHKS and YYEKEE (reference sequence). V was trimmed by 6 bases and J by 8 bases, leaving 18 bases between them. The CDR3 runs 14 residues.

In this sample, this clone turned up once. This sequence joins TRBV6-5 and TRBJ1-3, with 7 bases matching TRBD1. Germline V lookup: CDR1 MNHEY, CDR2 SVGAGI. The CDR3 contains 14 residues. The J segment lost 0 bases and the V segment lost 6 bases, leaving 2 bases of the junction unmatched. The CDR3 DNA sequence: TGTGCCAGCAGCACAGGGGCCTCTGGAAACACCATATATTTT. Translated: CASSTGASGNTIYF.

The chain combines TRBV30 with TRBJ2-1, with 7 bases matching TRBD1. Trimming cost V 0 bases and J 8 bases; bases outside gene matches: 10. From germline, CDR1 is GTSNPN and CDR2 SVGIG (reference sequence). The CDR3 is 15 amino acids. The DNA of the CDR3 is TGTGCCTGGAGTGTAGGTAGGGGGCCCTTGGATGAGCAGTTCTTC. This codes for CAWSVGRGPLDEQFF.

The chain combines TRBV7-9 with TRBJ1-2, with 9 bases aligning to TRBD1. V lost 0 bases to trimming and J lost 14 bases; unmatched junction nucleotides: 4. Looked up from germline, CDR1 is SEHNR and CDR2 is FQNEAQ (reference sequence). The CDR3 runs to 12 residues. The CDR3 region is CASSLARDRVTF. The CDR3 nucleotides read TGTGCCAGCAGCTTAGCCCGGGACAGGGTTACCTTC. Looking up the rest from reference TRBV7-9 and TRBJ1-2 gives the full variable domain: DTGVSQNPRHKITKRGQNVTFRCDPISEHNRLYWYRQTLGQGPEFLTYFQNEAQLEKSRLLSDRFSAERPKGSFSTLEIQRTEQGDSAMYLCASSLARDRVTFGSGTRLTVV.

The chain is built from TRBV4-3 and TRBJ1-1; D not resolved. V was shortened by 0 bases and J by 8 bases, with 13 bases between the two germline ends. The CDR3 runs to 14 residues. Germline V gene lookup returns CDR1 LGHNA and CDR2 YSLEER. The CDR3 sequence: CASSQDWSYPEAFF. Written as DNA, the CDR3 is TGCGCCAGCAGCCAAGATTGGTCCTATCCAGAAGCTTTCTTT.

J is TRBJ2-5 and V is TRBV9; TRBD1 matches at 10 bases. Germline V gene data show CDR1 as SGDLS and CDR2 as YYNGEE. V lost 0 bases to trimming and J lost 4 bases; unmatched junction nucleotides: 9. The CDR3 consists of 17 residues. CDR3 nucleotides: TGTGCCAGCAGCGTAGCTACGGGTGACAGGGGGCGAGAGACCCAGTACTTC. Translating it yields CASSVATGDRGRETQYF.

The chain combines TRBV9 with TRBJ1-1; D call uncertain. The CDR3 is made up of 15 amino acids. With 0 bases removed from V and 3 bases from J, the gap between germline ends came to 12 bases. Germline loops: CDR1 SGDLS, CDR2 YYNGEE. CDR3 protein: CASSVEGQADTEAFF. CDR3 sequence (DNA): TGTGCCAGCAGCGTAGAAGGGCAAGCGGACACTGAAGCTTTCTTT.

This chain links TRBV2 with TRBJ2-3; D remains ambiguous. V lost 3 bases to trimming and J lost 3 bases, with 4 bases between them. CDR3 length equals 12 residues. In germline, CDR1 is SNHLY, CDR2 FYNNEI. In nucleotides, the CDR3 is TGTGCCAGCAGTGACTTGACAGATACGCAGTATTTT. This translates into CASSDLTDTQYF. Full variable domain (outside the CDR3, taken from reference TRBV2 and TRBJ2-3): EPEVTQTPSHQVTQMGQEVILRCVPISNHLYFYWYRQILGQKVEFLVSFYNNEISEKSEIFDDQFSVERPDGSNFTLKIRSTKLEDSAMYFCASSDLTDTQYFGPGTRLTVL.

This chain joins TRBV13 and TRBJ2-5; 7 bases align to TRBD2. The V and J ends lost 4 bases and 5 bases, in that order; junction bases with no gene match: 16. This CDR3 has 17 residues. CDR1 is PRHDT and CDR2 is FYEKMQ in the germline V gene (reference sequence). CDR3 region: CASSSRRAPRGWETQYF. CDR3 nucleotide sequence: TGTGCCAGCAGCTCGCGCCGTGCCCCGCGGGGGTGGGAGACCCAGTACTTC.

The chain has TRBV11-3 and TRBJ1-6; possible D gene TRBD1, 5 bases. Germline V gives CDR1 SGHNT, CDR2 YENEEA. Deletions cut 5 bases from V and 6 bases from J, with 14 bases between. The CDR3 runs 15 residues. The CDR3 protein is CASSPGSYCNSPLHF. In DNA form, the CDR3 reads TGTGCCAGCAGCCCAGGGTCTTATTGTAATTCACCCCTCCACTTT.

The V and J genes are TRBV5-1 and TRBJ2-3; 9 nucleotides agree with TRBD2. In germline, CDR1 is SGHRS, CDR2 YFSETQ. Losses at the gene ends were 2 bases for V and 2 bases for J; bases not matched to a gene: 6. The CDR3 consists of 16 residues. The chain's CDR3 is CASSFSGSAPTDTQYF. CDR3 sequence (DNA): TGCGCCAGCAGCTTTAGCGGGAGTGCACCCACAGATACGCAGTATTTT.

The rearrangement uses TRBV4-3 and TRBJ1-4, with D perhaps TRBD1 (5 bases). The length of the CDR3 is 15 residues. The V end was cut by 0 bases, the J end by 6 bases, with 11 bases between. Germline V CDR1 and CDR2: LGHNA, YSLEER. The CDR3 DNA reads TGCGCCAGCAGCCAAGACCGGGGGTATGATGAAAAACTGTTTTTT. Translation gives CASSQDRGYDEKLFF.

This sequence joins TRBV7-2 and TRBJ1-1; D is unclear. There are 15 residues in the CDR3. CDR1 SGHTA and CDR2 FQGNSA come from the germline V gene. V was shortened by 0 bases and J by 0 bases, with 8 bases between the two germline ends. The CDR3: CASSLALGLNTEAFF. CDR3 DNA: TGTGCCAGCAGCTTAGCGTTGGGCCTGAACACTGAAGCTTTCTTT.

V usage is TRBV6-2 or TRBV6-3 and J usage is TRBJ2-5, with unresolved D. Trimming cost V 6 bases and J 2 bases, with 19 bases left between them. From germline, CDR1 is MNHEY and CDR2 SVGEGT. The CDR3 sequence is 16 residues long. The CDR3 loop is CASSPIETQLQETQYF. The CDR3 DNA reads TGTGCCAGCAGCCCTATCGAGACACAATTACAAGAGACCCAGTACTTC.

V and J are TRBV5-8 and TRBJ1-4; 7 bases line up with TRBD1. The CDR3 has 14 residues. The J segment lost 8 bases and the V segment lost 2 bases, leaving 6 bases of the junction unmatched. CDR1 is SGHTS, CDR2 YDEGEE, per germline. The CDR3 sequence: CASSFTGAGEKLFF. CDR3 DNA: TGTGCCAGCAGCTTCACAGGGGCTGGGGAAAAACTGTTTTTT.

The chain has TRBV5-1 and TRBJ2-7; 7 bases align to TRBD1. Germline V gives CDR1 SGHRS, CDR2 YFSETQ. The CDR3 length is 17 residues. With V trimmed by 2 bases and J by 3 bases, 14 bases remained unmatched. CDR3 sequence reads: CASSFLGGGTDIYEQYF. The CDR3 DNA reads as TGCGCCAGCAGCTTCCTTGGCGGTGGGACAGACATCTACGAGCAGTACTTC.

V gene TRBV9 combines with J gene TRBJ2-5, with D maybe TRBD1 (5 bases). The CDR3 has 15 amino acids. From germline, CDR1 is SGDLS and CDR2 YYNGEE. Trimming left V 1 base short and J 0 bases short, with 10 bases between. The CDR3 nucleotides read TGTGCCAGCAGCGTATCTGGGGCCAACCAAGAGACCCAGTACTTC. Protein product: CASSVSGANQETQYF.